This T cell receptor (beta chain) is drawn from a study of blood T cell repertoires in COVID-19. Study summary: There were acute and convalescent COVID-19 samples, and they came from the United States, Italy and Spain.

The assay was immunoSEQ multiplex PCR, and TCRdb's table has in-frame clones only and misses some. The repertoire holds about 250,000 clones, with about 87% as singletons. The CDR3 has 13 residues. Trimming shortened V by 6 bases and J by 2 bases, and 10 bases separated the two germline ends. Germline CDR1 is LNHDA and CDR2 is SQIVND (reference sequence). Participants were aged roughly 18 to 100 years from about two dozen US areas. Participants reported their clinical history, and cohort assignment relied on those reports. Symptom resolution, clearance, or two negative PCRs marked donors in Cohort 3 as recovered.

Input material: PBMCs or T cells enriched from blood (not recorded which). J is TRBJ1-1 and V is TRBV19; weak D call: TRBD1 (5 bases). The receptor was isolated from a woman aged 50 to 60 who had recovered from COVID-19. This CDR3 is CASRDRQNTEAFF. The CDR3 DNA reads as TGTGCCAGTAGAGACAGACAAAACACTGAAGCTTTCTTT. Drawing the rest from reference TRBV19 and TRBJ1-1, the complete variable domain is DGGITQSPKYLFRKEGQNVTLSCEQNLNHDAMYWYRQDPGQGLRLIYYSQIVNDFQKGDIAEGYSVSREKKESFPLTVTSAQKNPTAFYLCASRDRQNTEAFFGQGTRLTVV.